The 18 T cell receptor beta chains below were found in one sample sequenced in a study of long-term antiretroviral therapy in people with HIV. The assay, immunoSEQ v3.0, was run at survey level. The table came from immunoSEQ multiplex PCR; TCRdb's copy has only in-frame clones and leaves some out. This table has under 20,000 clones, just over 75% appearing once. The sample here was unsorted PBMCs, taken 0.5 years before starting antiretroviral therapy. These receptors were taken from a woman aged 50 to 65 with HIV.

V gene TRBV18 combines with J gene TRBJ2-1; maybe TRBD1 (5 bases). In germline, CDR1 is KGHSH, CDR2 LQKENI. This CDR3 has 11 amino acids. V lost 4 bases and J lost 8, with 6 bases in between. DNA for the CDR3: TGTGCCAGCTCACTAGGGGATGAGCAGTTCTTC. The encoded protein is CASSLGDEQFF.

The chain is built from TRBV18 and TRBJ2-7, with 9 nucleotides matching TRBD1. Germline assignment: CDR1 KGHSH and CDR2 LQKENI. This CDR3 contains 16 residues. Germline trimming cut 3 bases from V and 2 bases from J; bases unmatched to any gene: 8. The CDR3 sequence: CASSPRTGARPYEQYF. The CDR3 bases are TGTGCCAGCTCACCTAGGACAGGGGCTAGGCCCTACGAGCAGTACTTC. Filled out from reference TRBV18 and TRBJ2-7, the complete variable domain reads NAGVMQNPRHLVRRRGQEARLRCSPMKGHSHVYWYRQLPEEGLKFMVYLQKENIIDESGMPKERFSAEFPKEGPSILRIQQVVRGDSAAYFCASSPRTGARPYEQYFGPGTRLTVT.

The gene calls are TRBV4-2 and TRBJ1-1; D gene unclear. Trimming took off 4 bases at V and 1 base at J, with 16 bases between the two ends. Germline CDR1 is LGHNA and CDR2 is YNFKEQ. The CDR3 runs to 16 residues. In DNA form, the CDR3 reads TGTGCCAGCAGCCGGGCAGGACGGGGAGGGAACACTGAAGCTTTCTTT. Its protein is CASSRAGRGGNTEAFF.

This clone was counted between two and nine times. The genes are TRBV6-1 and TRBJ1-6, with 8 bases fitting TRBD1. CDR1 MNHNS and CDR2 SASEGT come from the germline V gene. After removal of 6 bases from V and 6 bases from J, the junction contained 7 bases not matched to a gene. The CDR3 totals 15 residues. CDR3 coding DNA: TGTGCCAGCAGCCTTGGACAGGGAGGTAATTCACCCCTCCACTTT. Protein sequence: CASSLGQGGNSPLHF.

This clone has just a few counts. The chain uses TRBV6-5 and TRBJ1-2; 9 bases are shared with TRBD1. V shed 5 bases and J 5 bases; nucleotides not matched to a gene: 6. This CDR3 contains 14 residues. Per the germline V gene, CDR1 is MNHEY and CDR2 is SVGAGI. The CDR3 loop is CASSPGQGMYGYTF. The CDR3 region has the DNA TGTGCCAGCAGTCCGGGACAGGGAATGTATGGCTACACCTTC.

The V call is TRBV4-2, the J call TRBJ2-3; possibly TRBD1 or TRBD2 for D (6 bases each). Germline-derived CDR1 and CDR2 are LGHNA and YNFKEQ. CDR3 size: 16 residues. V lost 1 base, J lost 0 bases, and 11 bases lay in between. CDR3 in DNA: TGTGCCAGCAGCCAAGGGGGGCGGGGCAGCACAGATACGCAGTATTTT. Its protein product is CASSQGGRGSTDTQYF.

The chain uses TRBV30 and TRBJ1-3, with D unresolved. Germline assignment: CDR1 GTSNPN and CDR2 SVGIG (reference sequence). The V end was cut by 2 bases, the J end by 1 base, with 15 bases between. This CDR3 region has 16 residues. CDR3 in amino acids: CAWSPLAQKSGNTIYF. CDR3 sequence (DNA): TGTGCCTGGAGTCCCTTAGCCCAGAAATCTGGAAACACCATATATTTT.

This clone was observed a handful of times. The chain couples TRBV9 to TRBJ1-6; 7 bases align to TRBD1. J lost 7 bases, V lost 4 bases, and 5 bases had no gene match. Germline loops: CDR1 SGDLS, CDR2 YYNGEE. This CDR3 comprises 14 residues. The CDR3 protein is CASSSTGKNSPLHF. In nucleotides, the CDR3 is TGTGCCAGCAGCTCGACAGGGAAGAATTCACCCCTCCACTTT.

J is TRBJ1-4 and V is TRBV4-1; D is perhaps TRBD1 (6 bases). Trimming left V 3 bases short and J 5 bases short, with 13 bases between. CDR3 length equals 15 residues. The germline V gene encodes CDR1 MGHRA and CDR2 YSYEKL. The CDR3 DNA sequence: TGCGCCAGCAGCCAGTACGGGACACCGAATGAAAAACTGTTTTTT. This codes for CASSQYGTPNEKLFF.

The rearrangement uses TRBV5-6 and TRBJ1-2; D perhaps matches TRBD1 (5 bases). Trimming shortened V by 1 base and J by 2 bases, and 12 bases separated the two germline ends. Germline CDR1 reads SGHDT; CDR2 reads YYEEEE. This CDR3 contains 15 residues. The CDR3 protein is CASSLPGRGNYGYTF. CDR3 DNA: TGTGCCAGCAGCTTGCCCGGGAGGGGAAACTATGGCTACACCTTC.

V and J are TRBV7-8 and TRBJ1-2; 9 nucleotides align to TRBD1. Germline CDR1 is SGHVS and CDR2 is FQNEAQ. The trim removed 5 bases at V and 8 bases at J, leaving 3 bases unmatched. The CDR3 loop spans 12 amino acids. CDR3 sequence: CASSVTGGGYTF. DNA of the CDR3: TGTGCCAGCAGCGTCACAGGGGGCGGCTACACCTTC.

The chain joins TRBV6-6 to TRBJ1-4, with no clear D. This CDR3 contains 14 residues. Between the trimmed V and J ends, which lost 2 bases and 5 bases, there was a span of 9 bases. In germline, CDR1 is MNHNY, CDR2 SVGAGI (reference sequence). For the CDR3, the DNA is TGTGCCAGCAGTTACCGGACGGGAAATGAAAAACTGTTTTTT. As protein: CASSYRTGNEKLFF.

V is TRBV12-5 and J is TRBJ1-5, with 7 bases that match TRBD1. Germline assignment: CDR1 LGHNT and CDR2 FRNRAP. The CDR3 loop spans 16 amino acids. The V gene end was trimmed by 0 bases and the J gene end by 5 bases; junction bases not matched to a gene: 7. CDR3 amino acids: CASGLVIGGSDQPQHF. The CDR3 bases are TGTGCTAGTGGTTTGGTTATAGGGGGCAGCGATCAGCCCCAGCATTTT.

The chain combines TRBV6-5 with TRBJ1-1; D is ambiguous. The CDR3 covers 13 residues. With 6 bases removed from V and 3 bases from J, the gap between germline ends came to 11 bases. Per germline, CDR1 MNHEY and CDR2 SVGAGI. The CDR3 sequence is CASRPPQHTEAFF. CDR3 coding DNA: TGTGCCAGCAGACCCCCCCAGCACACTGAAGCTTTCTTT.

The chain combines TRBV5-5 with TRBJ1-6; D may be TRBD1 (6 bases). Trimming pared 4 bases from V and 5 bases from J, leaving 10 bases between. Germline V lookup: CDR1 SGHKS, CDR2 YYEKEE (reference sequence). The CDR3 has 14 amino acids. CDR3 bases: TGTGCCAGCAGCGTCCAGGGGAATAATTCACCCCTCCACTTT. Residues: CASSVQGNNSPLHF.

In its sample, this clone was seen a few times. This chain uses TRBV9 with TRBJ2-7; D is uncertain. V lost 5 bases to trimming and J lost 3 bases, with 15 bases between them. The germline V gene encodes CDR1 SGDLS and CDR2 YYNGEE. The CDR3 is made up of 14 amino acids. CDR3 protein: CASRLLGQLYEQYV. CDR3 nucleotides: TGTGCCAGCAGGTTGCTAGGGCAACTCTACGAGCAGTACGTC.

V gene TRBV7-3 combines with J gene TRBJ1-1; D is undetermined. V gave up 8 bases and J gave up 4 bases, with 17 bases separating them. The CDR3 extends over 14 amino acids. Germline V gene lookup returns CDR1 SGHTA and CDR2 FQGTGA. The CDR3 nucleotides are TGTGCCAGCGCCTCTAATAGACGGTCCACTGAAGCTTTCTTT. Its translation: CASASNRRSTEAFF. The full variable domain, with the rest looked up from reference TRBV7-3 and TRBJ1-1, is GAGVSQTPSNKVTEKGKYVELRCDPISGHTALYWYRQSLGQGPEFLIYFQGTGAADDSGLPNDRFFAVRPEGSVSTLKIQRTERGDSAVYLCASASNRRSTEAFFGQGTRLTVV.

The chain carries TRBV7-9 and TRBJ2-1; D not certain. Trimming took 1 base from V and 10 from J, leaving 11 bases between them. CDR3 size: 13 residues. CDR1 and CDR2 from the germline V gene are SEHNR and FQNEAQ (reference sequence). This CDR3 reads CASSLEASLEQFF. The CDR3 DNA follows: TGTGCCAGCAGCTTAGAGGCGAGCCTCGAGCAGTTCTTC. Using reference TRBV7-9 and TRBJ2-1 for the parts outside the CDR3, the full variable domain is DTGVSQNPRHKITKRGQNVTFRCDPISEHNRLYWYRQTLGQGPEFLTYFQNEAQLEKSRLLSDRFSAERPKGSFSTLEIQRTEQGDSAMYLCASSLEASLEQFFGPGTRLTVL.